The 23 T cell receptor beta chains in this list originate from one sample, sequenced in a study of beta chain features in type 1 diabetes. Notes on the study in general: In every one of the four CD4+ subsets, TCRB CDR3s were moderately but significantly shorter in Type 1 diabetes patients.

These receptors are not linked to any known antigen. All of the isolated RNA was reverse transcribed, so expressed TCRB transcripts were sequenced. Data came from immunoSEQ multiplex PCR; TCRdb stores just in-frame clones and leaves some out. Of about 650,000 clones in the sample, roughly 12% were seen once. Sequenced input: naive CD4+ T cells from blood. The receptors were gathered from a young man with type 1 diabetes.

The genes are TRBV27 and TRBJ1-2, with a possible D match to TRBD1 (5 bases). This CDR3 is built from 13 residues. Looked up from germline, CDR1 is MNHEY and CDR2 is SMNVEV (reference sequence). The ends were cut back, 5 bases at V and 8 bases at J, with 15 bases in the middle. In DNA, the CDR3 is TGTGCCAGCAGTGCGGGGGGTACTTACGGCTACACCTTC. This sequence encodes CASSAGGTYGYTF.

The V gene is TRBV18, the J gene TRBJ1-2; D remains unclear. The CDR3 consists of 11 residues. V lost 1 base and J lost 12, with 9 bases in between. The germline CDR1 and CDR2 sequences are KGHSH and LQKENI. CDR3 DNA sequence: TGTGCCAGCTCACCACTCATCGGGGACACCTTC. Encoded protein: CASSPLIGDTF.

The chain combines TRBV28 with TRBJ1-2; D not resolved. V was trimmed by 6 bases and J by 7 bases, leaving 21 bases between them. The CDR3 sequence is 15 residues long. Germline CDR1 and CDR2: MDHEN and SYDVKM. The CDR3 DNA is TGTGCCAGCAGCGCTTTCGCCAAGACGAGTAGTGGCTACACCTTC. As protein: CASSAFAKTSSGYTF.

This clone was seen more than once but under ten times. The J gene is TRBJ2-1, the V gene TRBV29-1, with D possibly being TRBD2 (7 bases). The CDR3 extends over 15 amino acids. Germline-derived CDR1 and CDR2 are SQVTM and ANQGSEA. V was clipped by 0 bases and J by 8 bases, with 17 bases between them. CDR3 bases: TGCAGCGTTGAAGACAACCCGGGCGGGGGCGATGAGCAGTTCTTC. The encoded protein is CSVEDNPGGGDEQFF.

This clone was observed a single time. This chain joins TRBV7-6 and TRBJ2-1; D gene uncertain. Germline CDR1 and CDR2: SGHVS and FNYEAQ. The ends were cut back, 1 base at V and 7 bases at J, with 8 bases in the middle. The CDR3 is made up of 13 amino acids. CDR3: CASSLDTVNEQFF. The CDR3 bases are TGTGCCAGCAGCTTAGACACAGTGAATGAGCAGTTCTTC.

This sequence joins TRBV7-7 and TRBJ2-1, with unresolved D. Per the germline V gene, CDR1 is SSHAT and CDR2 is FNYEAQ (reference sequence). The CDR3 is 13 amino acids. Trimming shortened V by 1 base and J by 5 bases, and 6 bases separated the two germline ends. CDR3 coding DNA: TGTGCCAGCAGCTTAGACGGCAACAATGAGCAGTTCTTC. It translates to CASSLDGNNEQFF.

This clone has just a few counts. The CDR3 here is CASSEPFGQGTYNEQFF. In DNA, the CDR3 is TGTGCCAGCAGTGAACCTTTCGGACAGGGGACCTACAATGAGCAGTTCTTC. The J gene is TRBJ2-1, the V gene TRBV25-1; 9 nucleotides align to TRBD1. J gave up 2 bases and V 2 bases, and 7 bases lay outside the gene matches. Germline loops: CDR1 MGHDK, CDR2 SYGVNS. This CDR3 spans 17 amino acids.

CDR3 coding DNA: TGTGCCAGCAGCTTAGGGAGCTACCTCGAGGGCTTCGAGCAGTACTTC. Translating gives CASSLGSYLEGFEQYF. The chain joins TRBV7-8 to TRBJ2-7; a possible D gene is TRBD2 (5 bases). The V gene's germline CDR1 is SGHVS and CDR2 FQNEAQ. The CDR3 length is 16 residues. The V end lost 1 base, the J end lost 6 bases, and 19 bases lay between the germline ends.

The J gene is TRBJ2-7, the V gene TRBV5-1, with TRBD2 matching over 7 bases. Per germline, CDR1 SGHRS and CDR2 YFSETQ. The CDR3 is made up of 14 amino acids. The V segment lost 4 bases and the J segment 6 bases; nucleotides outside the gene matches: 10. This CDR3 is CASSVGLVPSEQYF. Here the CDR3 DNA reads TGCGCCAGCAGCGTTGGACTAGTCCCCAGCGAGCAGTACTTC.

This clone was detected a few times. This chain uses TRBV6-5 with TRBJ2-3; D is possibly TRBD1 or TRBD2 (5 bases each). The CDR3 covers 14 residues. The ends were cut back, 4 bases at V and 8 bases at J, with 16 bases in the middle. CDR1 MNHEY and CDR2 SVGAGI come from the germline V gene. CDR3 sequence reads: CASSLTGTPGTQYF. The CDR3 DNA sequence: TGTGCCAGCAGTTTAACCGGGACCCCGGGTACGCAGTATTTT.

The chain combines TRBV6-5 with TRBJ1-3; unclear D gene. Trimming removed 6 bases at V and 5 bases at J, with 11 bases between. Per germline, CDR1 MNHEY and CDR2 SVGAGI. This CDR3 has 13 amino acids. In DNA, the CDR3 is TGTGCCAGCAGGGAGACGTCTAGAAACACCATATATTTT. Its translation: CASRETSRNTIYF.

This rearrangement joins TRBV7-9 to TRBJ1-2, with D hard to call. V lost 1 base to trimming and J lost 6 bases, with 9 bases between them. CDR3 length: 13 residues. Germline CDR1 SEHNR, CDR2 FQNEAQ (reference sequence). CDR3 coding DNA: TGTGCCAGCAGCTTAGAAGGCGGTCATGGCTACACCTTC. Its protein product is CASSLEGGHGYTF. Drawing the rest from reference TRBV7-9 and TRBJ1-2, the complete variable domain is DTGVSQNPRHKITKRGQNVTFRCDPISEHNRLYWYRQTLGQGPEFLTYFQNEAQLEKSRLLSDRFSAERPKGSFSTLEIQRTEQGDSAMYLCASSLEGGHGYTFGSGTRLTVV.

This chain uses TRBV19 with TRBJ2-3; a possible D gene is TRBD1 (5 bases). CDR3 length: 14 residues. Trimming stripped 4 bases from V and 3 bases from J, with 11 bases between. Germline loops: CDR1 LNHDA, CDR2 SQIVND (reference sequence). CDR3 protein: CASSRSGMTDTQYF. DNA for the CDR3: TGTGCCAGTAGTAGGTCAGGGATGACAGATACGCAGTATTTT.

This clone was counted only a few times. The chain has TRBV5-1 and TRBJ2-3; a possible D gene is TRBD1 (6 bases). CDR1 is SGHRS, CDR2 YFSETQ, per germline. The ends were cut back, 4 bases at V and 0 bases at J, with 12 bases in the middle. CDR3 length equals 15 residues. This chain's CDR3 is CASSAGQSSTDTQYF. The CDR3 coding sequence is TGCGCCAGCAGCGCCGGACAGTCTAGCACAGATACGCAGTATTTT. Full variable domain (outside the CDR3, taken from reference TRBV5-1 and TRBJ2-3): KAGVTQTPRYLIKTRGQQVTLSCSPISGHRSVSWYQQTPGQGLQFLFEYFSETQRNKGNFPGRFSGRQFSNSRSEMNVSTLELGDSALYLCASSAGQSSTDTQYFGPGTRLTVL.

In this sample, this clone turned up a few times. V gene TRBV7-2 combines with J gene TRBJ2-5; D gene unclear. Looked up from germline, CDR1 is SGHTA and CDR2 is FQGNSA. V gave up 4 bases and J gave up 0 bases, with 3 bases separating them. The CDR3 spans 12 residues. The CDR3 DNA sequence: TGTGCCAGCAGCTACGACCAAGAGACCCAGTACTTC. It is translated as CASSYDQETQYF.

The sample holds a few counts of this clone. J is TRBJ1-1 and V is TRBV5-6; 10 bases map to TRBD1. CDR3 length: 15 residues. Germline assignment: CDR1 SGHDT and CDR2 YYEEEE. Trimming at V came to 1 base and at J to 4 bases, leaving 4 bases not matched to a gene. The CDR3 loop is CASSLRTGGATEAFF. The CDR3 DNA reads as TGTGCCAGCAGCTTGAGGACAGGGGGTGCCACTGAAGCTTTCTTT.

This CDR3 is CASSLVPRGRGNTIYF. CDR3 sequence (DNA): TGTGCCAGCAGCTTAGTACCCAGGGGGCGAGGAAACACCATATATTTT. V and J are TRBV7-8 and TRBJ1-3; 8 bases line up with TRBD1. The V gene end was trimmed by 1 base and the J gene end by 4 bases; junction bases not matched to a gene: 6. CDR3 length equals 16 residues. The germline gives CDR1 SGHVS, CDR2 FQNEAQ.

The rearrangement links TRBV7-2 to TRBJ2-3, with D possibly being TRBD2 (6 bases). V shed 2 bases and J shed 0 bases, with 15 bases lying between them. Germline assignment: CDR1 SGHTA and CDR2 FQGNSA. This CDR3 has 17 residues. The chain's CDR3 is CASSLNGGAGSTDTQYF. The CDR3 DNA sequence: TGTGCCAGCAGCTTAAATGGAGGAGCGGGCAGCACAGATACGCAGTATTTT.

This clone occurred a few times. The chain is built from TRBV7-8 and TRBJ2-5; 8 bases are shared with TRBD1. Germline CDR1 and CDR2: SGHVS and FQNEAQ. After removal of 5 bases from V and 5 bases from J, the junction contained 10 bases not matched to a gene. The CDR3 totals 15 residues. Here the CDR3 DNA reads TGTGCCAGCAGCCGTATCCGAGACAGGGGTGAGACCCAGTACTTC. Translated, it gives CASSRIRDRGETQYF.

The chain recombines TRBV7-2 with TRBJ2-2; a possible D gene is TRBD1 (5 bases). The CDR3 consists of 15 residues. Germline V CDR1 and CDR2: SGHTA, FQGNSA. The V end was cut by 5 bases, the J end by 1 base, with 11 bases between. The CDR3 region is CASSRQFLNTGELFF. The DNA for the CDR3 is TGTGCCAGCAGCCGACAGTTCTTGAACACCGGGGAGCTGTTTTTT.

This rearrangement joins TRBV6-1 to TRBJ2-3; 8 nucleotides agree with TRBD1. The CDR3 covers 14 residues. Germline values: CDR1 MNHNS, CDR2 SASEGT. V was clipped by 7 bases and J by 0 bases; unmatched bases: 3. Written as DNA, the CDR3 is TGTGCCAGCAAGCAGGGGGCCAGCACAGATACGCAGTATTTT. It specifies CASKQGASTDTQYF.

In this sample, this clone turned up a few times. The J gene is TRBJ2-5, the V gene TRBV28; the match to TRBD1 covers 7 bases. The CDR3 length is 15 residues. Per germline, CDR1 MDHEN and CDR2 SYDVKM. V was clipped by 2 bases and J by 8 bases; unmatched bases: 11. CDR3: CASSLPEGQARTQYF. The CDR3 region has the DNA TGTGCCAGCAGTTTACCTGAAGGACAGGCCAGAACCCAGTACTTC.

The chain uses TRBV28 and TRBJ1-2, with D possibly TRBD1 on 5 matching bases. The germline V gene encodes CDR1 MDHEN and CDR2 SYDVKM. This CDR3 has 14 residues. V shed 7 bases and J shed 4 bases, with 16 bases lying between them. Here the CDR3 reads CASNPPGGGYGYTF. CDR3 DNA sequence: TGTGCCAGCAACCCTCCCGGGGGGGGCTATGGCTACACCTTC.